This T cell receptor beta chain was obtained from a study of CD8+CD57+ T cells in acquired aplastic anemia. About the research overall: Isolated CD4+ and CD8+ cells, once sorted, yielded DNA averaging about 3.2 ug. Regarding the study as a whole: Patients and controls shared some 29 CD8+ CDR3 sequences, which appeared highly expressed in patients and within their immunodominant clones. CD8+ Simpson's diversity in patients was not significantly different from that in controls.

Trimming removed 6 bases from V and 5 bases from J, with 11 bases in between. The CDR3 extends over 12 amino acids. Germline V gene data show CDR1 as MGHDK and CDR2 as SYGVNS. The use of genomic DNA as template underpinned the TCR beta VDJ and CDR3 profiling. TCRdb reprocessed the reads with MiXCR, giving one entry per CDR3 protein. The table has roughly 51,000 distinct CDR3 sequences, 55% to 75% seen once. The sample holds one count of this clonotype. What it recognizes is unknown. Sample: sorted CD4+, CD8+, or CD8+CD57+ T cells (not recorded which) from PBMCs. This TCR was recovered from a human donor in good health, serving as a control. J is TRBJ2-7 and V is TRBV25-1, with D possibly being TRBD1 (5 bases). The CDR3 DNA reads as TGTGCCAGCAGATCAGGGCTCCACGAGCAGTACTTC. Protein product: CASRSGLHEQYF.